This T cell receptor (beta chain) is from a study of T-cell memory formation after mild COVID-19. Study-level information: Clusters of TCRs were largely donor specific.

In regard to this clonotype: Its antigen is unidentified.

V was trimmed by 7 bases and J by 4 bases, leaving 13 bases between them. CDR1 is MNHEY, CDR2 SVGEGT, per germline. CDR3 size: 13 residues. Libraries for TCRalpha and TCRbeta carried sample barcodes and unique molecular identifiers via 5'RACE. TCRdb reprocessed the 5' RACE reads with MiXCR, giving one entry per CDR3 protein. The sample includes some 280,000 distinct CDR3 sequences, about a sixth seen only once; the top ten take approximately 25%. Study-level points and caveats: SARS-CoV-2 specificity was not confirmed for second-wave clones peaking on day 37. Of the contracting clones, CD4+ ones lay mainly in CM and EM, and CD8+ ones in EMRA.

The TCR sequence derives from a man in his late teens or twenties who had mild COVID-19 (a few samples of this study predate the infection). Cell type and time point are not known. This sequence joins TRBV6-2 or TRBV6-3 and TRBJ1-1, with D perhaps TRBD1 (6 bases). The sequenced material came from PBMCs or a T cell subset sorted from them (not recorded which). CDR3 region: CASTRTAATEAFF. The CDR3 DNA reads as TGTGCCAGCACCCGGACAGCCGCCACTGAAGCTTTCTTT.